This TCR beta chain was identified in a study of blood T cell repertoires in COVID-19. Profiled with immunoSEQ multiplex PCR; TCRdb holds only in-frame clones, not every one. The table lists approximately 280,000 clones, under 90% of them singletons. This clonotype originated in a man over 45 with acute or convalescent COVID-19. Specimen: peripheral blood.

CDR3 in amino acids: CASSARGGLSEAFF. Written as DNA, the CDR3 is TGTGCCAGCAGTGCCCGGGGAGGTTTGTCTGAAGCTTTCTTT. The rearrangement links TRBV6-4 to TRBJ1-1, with unresolved D. The CDR3 runs 14 residues. Germline assignment: CDR1 MRHNA and CDR2 SNTAGT. V was clipped by 4 bases and J by 6 bases, with 15 bases between them.